This T cell receptor (beta chain) was identified during a study of molecular identifiers for immune sequencing clone quantification. This clonotype was recorded at least ten times. The trim removed 4 bases at V and 2 bases at J, leaving 4 bases unmatched. The CDR3 totals 14 residues. Sorted cells numbering about 20,000 to 1,000,000, with 10%, 30% or 50% RNA, yielded the naive CD8 libraries. MiXCR, applied by TCRdb to the PCR reads, yields one record per CDR3 protein. The sample lists about half a million distinct CDR3 sequences, 20% to 25% seen once, with approximately 0.8% in the top ten. Sample: naive CD8+ T cells from blood, with Jurkat cell RNA spiked in. Noted subset: FACS-sorted CD8+CD4-CCR7+CD45RA+ naive T cells. The TCR comes from a human donor in good health. Some libraries in this study had Jurkat cell RNA spiked in. V and J are TRBV12-3 or TRBV12-4 and TRBJ2-5; 7 bases align to TRBD2. In DNA, the CDR3 is TGTGCCAGCAGTTCTAGGGGAGGGCAAGAGACCCAGTACTTC. It yields the protein CASSSRGGQETQYF.